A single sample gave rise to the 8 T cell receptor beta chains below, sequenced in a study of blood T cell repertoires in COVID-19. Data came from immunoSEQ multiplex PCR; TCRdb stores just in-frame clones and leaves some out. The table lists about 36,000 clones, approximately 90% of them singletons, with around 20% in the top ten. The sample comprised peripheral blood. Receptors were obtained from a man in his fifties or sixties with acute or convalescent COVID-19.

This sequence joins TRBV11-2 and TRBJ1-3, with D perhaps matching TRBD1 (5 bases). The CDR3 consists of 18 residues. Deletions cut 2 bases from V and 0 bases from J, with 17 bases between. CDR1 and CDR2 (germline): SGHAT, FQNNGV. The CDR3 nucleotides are TGTGCCAGCAGCTTACCCTCGACAGCCCATAGCTCTGGAAACACCATATATTTT. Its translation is CASSLPSTAHSSGNTIYF.

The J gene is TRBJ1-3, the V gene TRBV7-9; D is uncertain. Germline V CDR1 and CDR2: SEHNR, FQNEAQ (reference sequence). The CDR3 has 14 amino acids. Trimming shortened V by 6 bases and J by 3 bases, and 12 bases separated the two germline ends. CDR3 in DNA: TGTGCCAGCAGTCATACAGAATTTGGAAACACCATATATTTT. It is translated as CASSHTEFGNTIYF.

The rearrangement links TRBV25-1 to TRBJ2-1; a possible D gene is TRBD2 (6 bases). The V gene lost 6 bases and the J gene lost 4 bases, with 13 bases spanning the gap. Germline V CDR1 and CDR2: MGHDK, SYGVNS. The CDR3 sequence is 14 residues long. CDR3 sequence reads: CASSRSGRYNEQFF. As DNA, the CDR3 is TGTGCCAGCAGCAGGTCAGGGAGGTACAATGAGCAGTTCTTC.

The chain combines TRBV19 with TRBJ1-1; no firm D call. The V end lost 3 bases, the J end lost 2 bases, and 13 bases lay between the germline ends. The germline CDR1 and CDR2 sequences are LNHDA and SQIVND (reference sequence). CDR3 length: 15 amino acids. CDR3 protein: CASSIMHSLNTEAFF. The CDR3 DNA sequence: TGTGCCAGTAGTATCATGCACTCCCTAAACACTGAAGCTTTCTTT. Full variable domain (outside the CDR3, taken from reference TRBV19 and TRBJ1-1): DGGITQSPKYLFRKEGQNVTLSCEQNLNHDAMYWYRQDPGQGLRLIYYSQIVNDFQKGDIAEGYSVSREKKESFPLTVTSAQKNPTAFYLCASSIMHSLNTEAFFGQGTRLTVV.

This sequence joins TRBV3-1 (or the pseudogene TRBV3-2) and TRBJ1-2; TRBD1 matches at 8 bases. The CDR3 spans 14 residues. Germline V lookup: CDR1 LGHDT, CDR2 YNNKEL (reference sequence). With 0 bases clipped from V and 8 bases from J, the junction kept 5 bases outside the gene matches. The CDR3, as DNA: TGTGCCAGCAGCCAAGACTGGACAGGGAGAGGCTACACCTTC. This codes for CASSQDWTGRGYTF.

CDR3: CASSLLDYPGGEQFF. Here the CDR3 DNA reads TGTGCCAGCAGCTTACTGGACTATCCAGGGGGTGAGCAGTTCTTC. The J gene is TRBJ2-1, the V gene TRBV11-3; D is possibly TRBD1 (7 bases). Trimming cost V 2 bases and J 9 bases, with 17 bases left between them. CDR1 and CDR2 from the germline V gene are SGHNT and YENEEA. The CDR3 loop spans 15 amino acids.

The CDR3 reads CASRRTGYTGELFF. Here the CDR3 DNA reads TGTGCCAGCAGGAGGACAGGGTACACCGGGGAGCTGTTTTTT. The chain has TRBV2 and TRBJ2-2; 8 bases align to TRBD1. There are 14 residues in the CDR3. CDR1 SNHLY and CDR2 FYNNEI come from the germline V gene. V was clipped by 6 bases and J by 3 bases; unmatched bases: 3.

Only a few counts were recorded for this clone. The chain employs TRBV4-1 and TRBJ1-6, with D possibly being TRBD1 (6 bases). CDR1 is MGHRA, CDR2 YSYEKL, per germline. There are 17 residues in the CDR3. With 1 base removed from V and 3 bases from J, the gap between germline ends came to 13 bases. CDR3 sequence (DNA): TGCGCCAGCAGCCAAGGTGGAAGGGGGAGCTATAATTCACCCCTCCACTTT. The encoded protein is CASSQGGRGSYNSPLHF.